Each of the 21 T cell receptor beta chains below was sequenced from the same sample in a study of cytomegalovirus exposure and HLA in healthy donors. TCRdb's table, derived via immunoSEQ multiplex PCR, lists solely in-frame clones and lacks some. The table has 89,000 or so clones, approximately 93% seen once. Sample: PBMCs. Every receptor here comes from a woman in her 30s in good health and CMV-seropositive.

The chain carries TRBV19 and TRBJ2-2; TRBD1 is a possible D gene (5 bases). CDR3 length: 15 amino acids. Deletions cut 1 base from V and 2 bases from J, with 8 bases between. Per the germline V gene, CDR1 is LNHDA and CDR2 is SQIVND (reference sequence). The CDR3 here is CASSIGQTNTGELFF. The CDR3 DNA follows: TGTGCCAGTAGTATAGGACAGACAAACACCGGGGAGCTGTTTTTT.

The chain uses TRBV28 and TRBJ2-7; TRBD2 is a possible D gene (6 bases). Germline assignment: CDR1 MDHEN and CDR2 SYDVKM. The CDR3 covers 19 residues. The V end was cut by 5 bases, the J end by 5 bases, with 31 bases between. CDR3: CASSGRPQSRAVGRNEQYF. The CDR3 coding sequence is TGTGCCAGCAGTGGCCGTCCGCAGTCGAGGGCGGTAGGGAGGAACGAGCAGTACTTC.

This clone was observed once. V is TRBV28 and J is TRBJ2-4, with D possibly being TRBD2 (5 bases). CDR3 length: 15 residues. Germline CDR1 is MDHEN and CDR2 is SYDVKM. The V end was cut by 7 bases, the J end by 3 bases, with 16 bases between. The CDR3 here is CASNTPTSVKNIQYF. For the CDR3, the DNA is TGTGCCAGCAACACCCCAACTAGTGTCAAAAACATTCAGTACTTC.

V and J are TRBV12-5 and TRBJ1-3; 7 nucleotides match TRBD1. This CDR3 is 15 amino acids long. Germline V lookup: CDR1 LGHNT, CDR2 FRNRAP. J was trimmed by 3 bases and V by 1 base; bases with no gene match: 3. The CDR3 loop is CASGLAGTDGNTIYF. The CDR3 bases are TGTGCTAGTGGTTTGGCCGGGACAGATGGAAACACCATATATTTT.

The genes are TRBV11-2 and TRBJ2-1; D unresolved. Germline V gene lookup returns CDR1 SGHAT and CDR2 FQNNGV. The CDR3 extends over 17 amino acids. Deletions cut 1 base from V and 5 bases from J, with 18 bases between. CDR3 in amino acids: CASSLAWAIYGHNEQFF. As DNA, the CDR3 is TGTGCCAGCAGCTTAGCCTGGGCTATTTATGGGCACAATGAGCAGTTCTTC.

There are a few counts of this clone. V gene TRBV5-8 combines with J gene TRBJ1-5, with 7 bases fitting TRBD1. Germline lookup yields CDR1 SGHTS and CDR2 YDEGEE. V shed 4 bases and J 2 bases; nucleotides not matched to a gene: 3. The CDR3 spans 14 residues. This CDR3 is CASSDGQGNQPQHF. In DNA form, the CDR3 reads TGTGCCAGCAGCGATGGACAGGGCAATCAGCCCCAGCATTTT.

The V gene is TRBV30, the J gene TRBJ2-7; TRBD2 aligns across 8 bases. Germline V gene lookup returns CDR1 GTSNPN and CDR2 SVGIG (reference sequence). The CDR3 consists of 18 residues. J was trimmed by 0 bases and V by 1 base; bases with no gene match: 14. The CDR3 coding sequence is TGTGCCTGGAGTGGTTCTAGTCGTCCGGGGGGGAGCTCCTACGAGCAGTACTTC. This sequence encodes CAWSGSSRPGGSSYEQYF.

This chain joins TRBV7-6 and TRBJ2-5; maybe TRBD1 (7 bases). Trimming removed 5 bases from V and 0 bases from J, with 22 bases in between. The CDR3 extends over 18 amino acids. Germline CDR1 and CDR2: SGHVS and FNYEAQ. In DNA, the CDR3 is TGTGCCAGCAGCCCAGGGGGTTCGGGGGCTCTGTACCAAGAGACCCAGTACTTC. This encodes CASSPGGSGALYQETQYF.

The chain employs TRBV4-2 and TRBJ2-7; D possibly corresponds to TRBD2 (5 bases). Germline lookup yields CDR1 LGHNA and CDR2 YNFKEQ. The CDR3 has 15 amino acids. Trimming removed 5 bases at V and 3 bases at J, with 17 bases between. CDR3 sequence: CASSSERASIYEQYF. Here the CDR3 DNA reads TGTGCCAGCAGCTCGGAGAGGGCCTCGATCTACGAGCAGTACTTC.

The chain carries TRBV6-1 and TRBJ1-1; 7 bases match TRBD1. The CDR3 has 13 residues. CDR1 is MNHNS, CDR2 SASEGT, per germline. The V and J ends lost 8 bases and 5 bases, in that order; junction bases with no gene match: 8. CDR3 coding DNA: TGTGCCAGCCAGAAGATGACAGGGACTGAAGCTTTCTTT. It encodes CASQKMTGTEAFF.

Here the CDR3 reads CASSPKGLAGLTDTQYF. The CDR3 DNA is TGTGCCAGCTCACCAAAGGGACTAGCGGGACTCACAGATACGCAGTATTTT. The rearrangement uses TRBV18 and TRBJ2-3, with 13 bases identical to TRBD2. The CDR3 extends over 17 amino acids. After removal of 2 bases from V and 2 bases from J, the junction contained 4 bases not matched to a gene. Germline-derived CDR1 and CDR2 are KGHSH and LQKENI.

This chain links TRBV28 with TRBJ1-1, with TRBD1 matching 8 bases. V trimming: 6 bases; J trimming: 6 bases; junction bases outside the gene matches: 9. The CDR3 covers 14 residues. CDR1 is MDHEN and CDR2 is SYDVKM in the germline V gene. CDR3 coding DNA: TGTGCCAGCAGCTCAGGGGGCATCGTGGCTGAAGCTTTCTTT. It encodes CASSSGGIVAEAFF.

V usage is TRBV28 and J usage is TRBJ1-2, with a tentative D call TRBD1 (5 bases). Trimming stripped 4 bases from V and 2 bases from J, with 8 bases between. The CDR3 has 13 amino acids. Germline CDR1 reads MDHEN; CDR2 reads SYDVKM. In DNA form, the CDR3 reads TGTGCCAGCAGTTCCACAGGAAACTATGGCTACACCTTC. Amino acid sequence: CASSSTGNYGYTF.

The chain employs TRBV30 and TRBJ2-5; TRBD2 aligns across 7 bases. The V gene's germline CDR1 is GTSNPN and CDR2 SVGIG (reference sequence). This CDR3 spans 11 amino acids. After removal of 3 bases from V and 5 bases from J, the junction contained 0 bases not matched to a gene. In DNA form, the CDR3 reads TGTGCCTGGAGCGGGGGGGAGACCCAGTACTTC. Protein: CAWSGGETQYF. Based on the CDR3 plus reference TRBV30 and TRBJ2-5, the full variable domain is SQTIHQWPATLVQPVGSPLSLECTVEGTSNPNLYWYRQAAGRGLQLLFYSVGIGQISSEVPQNLSASRPQDRQFILSSKKLLLSDSGFYLCAWSGGETQYFGPGTRLLVL.

CDR3 in DNA: TGTGCCAGCCGACCGGGACAGGGGGCGCGTGGCTACACCTTC. It is translated as CASRPGQGARGYTF. The chain links TRBV6-1 to TRBJ1-2, with 12 bases that match TRBD1. V lost 8 bases and J lost 7; bases outside the gene matches: 8. Per the germline V gene, CDR1 is MNHNS and CDR2 is SASEGT. CDR3 length: 14 amino acids.

The chain recombines TRBV28 with TRBJ2-3, with 7 bases matching TRBD2. The CDR3 runs to 16 residues. The V segment lost 1 base and the J segment 1 base; nucleotides outside the gene matches: 5. CDR1 MDHEN and CDR2 SYDVKM come from the germline V gene. CDR3 coding DNA: TGTGCCAGCAGTTTATTTCCGGCGGGGGGCACAGATACGCAGTATTTT. This sequence encodes CASSLFPAGGTDTQYF.

This sequence joins TRBV6-1 and TRBJ1-4; D uncertain. CDR1 and CDR2 (germline): MNHNS, SASEGT. CDR3 length: 15 residues. Trimming took off 1 base at V and 0 bases at J, with 6 bases between the two ends. CDR3 in amino acids: CASSEGATTNEKLFF. The CDR3 DNA is TGTGCCAGCAGTGAAGGAGCTACAACTAATGAAAAACTGTTTTTT.

This clone has a single count. The rearrangement uses TRBV19 and TRBJ2-1; 12 bases match TRBD2. With 0 bases clipped from V and 3 bases from J, the junction kept 9 bases outside the gene matches. The germline V gene has CDR1 LNHDA and CDR2 SQIVND (reference sequence). The CDR3 covers 19 residues. CDR3 DNA: TGTGCCAGTAGTATAGATCTAGCGGGAGGGCCCCTGGGCTACAATGAGCAGTTCTTC. This codes for CASSIDLAGGPLGYNEQFF.

The chain couples TRBV10-1 to TRBJ2-2; 10 nucleotides line up with TRBD2. The CDR3 totals 14 residues. The germline gives CDR1 WNHNN, CDR2 SYGVQD (reference sequence). V dropped 4 bases and J dropped 6; count of bases not matched to a gene: 2. CDR3 coding DNA: TGCGCCAGCAGTGGAGCGGGAGGGCCCGGGGAGCTGTTTTTT. It yields the protein CASSGAGGPGELFF.

The chain recombines TRBV6-1 with TRBJ2-1; 8 positions agree with TRBD2. This CDR3 region has 15 residues. Losses at the gene ends were 0 bases for V and 7 bases for J; bases not matched to a gene: 5. Per the germline V gene, CDR1 is MNHNS and CDR2 is SASEGT. CDR3 sequence reads: CASSEASGGGNEQFF. The CDR3, as DNA: TGTGCCAGCAGTGAAGCTTCGGGAGGGGGGAATGAGCAGTTCTTC.

V usage is TRBV6-1 and J usage is TRBJ1-3; D unclear. The V and J ends lost 2 bases and 4 bases respectively, with 9 bases between them. The CDR3 totals 14 residues. Germline V lookup: CDR1 MNHNS, CDR2 SASEGT. DNA of the CDR3: TGTGCCAGCAGTGAACGTACTATCGGAAACACCATATATTTT. Its translation: CASSERTIGNTIYF.